Below are 19 T cell receptor beta chains sequenced from a single sample in a study of shared clonotypes between healthy human individuals. The repertoire was sequenced with immunoSEQ multiplex PCR; TCRdb's copy has only in-frame clones and lacks some. This sample has about 710,000 clones, with less than 80% found just once. The material sequenced was memory CD4+ T cells sorted from blood. Indicated subset: CD45RA-negative fraction. The receptors come from a young woman in good health.

This chain joins TRBV30 and TRBJ2-3; D may be TRBD1 or TRBD2 (5 bases each). The length of the CDR3 is 15 residues. Trimming cost V 3 bases and J 5 bases, with 18 bases left between them. The germline V gene encodes CDR1 GTSNPN and CDR2 SVGIG (reference sequence). CDR3: CAWSPGWGTGDTQYF. Written as DNA, the CDR3 is TGTGCCTGGAGCCCTGGATGGGGGACGGGAGATACGCAGTATTTT.

The gene calls are TRBV10-2 and TRBJ2-7; 7 bases are shared with TRBD1. Looked up from germline, CDR1 is WSHSY and CDR2 is SAAADI. The CDR3 is 12 amino acids. V was pared by 9 bases and J by 5 bases, with 7 bases of the junction left unmatched. This chain's CDR3 is CASHDRVDEQYF. The CDR3 nucleotides are TGCGCCAGTCACGACAGGGTGGACGAGCAGTACTTC.

This chain links TRBV6-6 with TRBJ2-1; D unresolved. V lost 0 bases and J lost 15, with 15 bases in between. The CDR3 is 13 residues long. Germline V CDR1 and CDR2: MNHNY, SVGAGI (reference sequence). CDR3 in amino acids: CASSYSTHLEGFF. Here the CDR3 DNA reads TGTGCCAGCAGTTACTCGACCCACCTTGAAGGGTTCTTC.

This rearrangement joins TRBV5-4 to TRBJ2-5; D possibly matches TRBD1 or TRBD2 (5 bases each). The germline V and J ends were trimmed by 1 base and 3 bases, with 10 bases remaining between them. Germline V gene data show CDR1 as SGHNT and CDR2 as YYREEE (reference sequence). The CDR3 is made up of 14 amino acids. The CDR3, as DNA: TGTGCCAGCAGCTTGTCAGGGACCAAAGAGACCCAGTACTTC. Amino acid sequence: CASSLSGTKETQYF.

This sequence joins TRBV25-1 and TRBJ1-1; D is unclear. CDR3 length: 13 residues. CDR1 and CDR2 (germline): MGHDK, SYGVNS. Trimming pared 1 base from V and 0 bases from J, leaving 3 bases between. The CDR3 DNA sequence: TGTGCCAGCAGTGAATCAATGAACACTGAAGCTTTCTTT. It encodes CASSESMNTEAFF.

The chain employs TRBV7-9 and TRBJ2-7; 7 bases map to TRBD1. The V gene's germline CDR1 is SEHNR and CDR2 FQNEAQ (reference sequence). The CDR3 loop spans 18 amino acids. After removal of 4 bases from V and 0 bases from J, the junction contained 15 bases not matched to a gene. The CDR3 reads CASSSPPGRTGTSYEQYF. The CDR3 bases are TGTGCCAGCAGCTCCCCCCCAGGTAGGACAGGTACCTCCTACGAGCAGTACTTC.

The rearrangement uses TRBV5-1 and TRBJ2-7; TRBD1 matches at 8 bases. The CDR3 spans 13 residues. V was pared by 4 bases and J by 4 bases, with 4 bases of the junction left unmatched. The germline V gene encodes CDR1 SGHRS and CDR2 YFSETQ. CDR3 nucleotide sequence: TGCGCCAGCAGCCCCAGGGGGCTGTACGAGCAGTACTTC. This gives the protein CASSPRGLYEQYF.

A remark on this clone: At the DNA level, this CDR3 is encoded by other sequences in the same sample as well. The chain couples TRBV9 to TRBJ2-1; the D gene is possibly TRBD2 (5 bases). V lost 0 bases and J lost 3, with 7 bases in between. The CDR3 spans 14 residues. Germline V lookup: CDR1 SGDLS, CDR2 YYNGEE. CDR3 sequence reads: CASSVGRGYNEQFF. In DNA, the CDR3 is TGTGCCAGCAGCGTAGGTCGGGGCTACAATGAGCAGTTCTTC.

This clone was picked up a small number of times. This chain joins TRBV28 and TRBJ1-2; no clear D gene. V lost 5 bases to trimming and J lost 5 bases, with 15 bases between them. The CDR3 runs to 14 residues. The germline V gene has CDR1 MDHEN and CDR2 SYDVKM. This CDR3 is CASSKTGREYGYTF. CDR3 sequence (DNA): TGTGCCAGCAGTAAGACGGGAAGGGAATATGGCTACACCTTC.

This rearrangement joins TRBV5-1 to TRBJ1-2; TRBD1 is a possible D gene (5 bases). V lost 0 bases to trimming and J lost 4 bases, with 13 bases between them. The CDR3 totals 15 residues. From germline, CDR1 is SGHRS and CDR2 YFSETQ. CDR3 nucleotides: TGCGCCAGCAGCTTGGAGTGGGCAGGGACCTATGGCTACACCTTC. It yields the protein CASSLEWAGTYGYTF.

This rearrangement joins TRBV2 to TRBJ2-1, with TRBD2 matching over 9 bases. V trimming: 4 bases; J trimming: 6 bases; junction bases outside the gene matches: 4. The V gene's germline CDR1 is SNHLY and CDR2 FYNNEI. The CDR3 loop spans 14 amino acids. CDR3 nucleotide sequence: TGTGCCAGCAGTGGACTAGCGGCCATCAATGAGCAGTTCTTC. Amino acid sequence: CASSGLAAINEQFF. Based on the CDR3 plus reference TRBV2 and TRBJ2-1, the full variable domain is EPEVTQTPSHQVTQMGQEVILRCVPISNHLYFYWYRQILGQKVEFLVSFYNNEISEKSEIFDDQFSVERPDGSNFTLKIRSTKLEDSAMYFCASSGLAAINEQFFGPGTRLTVL.

CDR3 nucleotide sequence: TGTGCCATCAGTGGTCCGCAACAGGGTTCCTACGAGCAGTACTTC. Translated: CAISGPQQGSYEQYF. The chain combines TRBV10-3 with TRBJ2-7; TRBD1 might be the D (6 bases). The ends were cut back, 4 bases at V and 1 base at J, with 14 bases in the middle. Germline CDR1 reads ENHRY; CDR2 reads SYGVKD. The CDR3 covers 15 residues.

The rearrangement uses TRBV29-1 and TRBJ2-7, with D possibly TRBD1 on 6 matching bases. The CDR3 extends over 13 amino acids. V was clipped by 6 bases and J by 7 bases, with 19 bases between them. Germline CDR1 and CDR2: SQVTM and ANQGSEA. CDR3 sequence: CSVSRDIGREQYF. The CDR3 DNA reads as TGCAGCGTCTCAAGGGACATAGGTCGGGAGCAGTACTTC.

This clone was seen a few times. The chain couples TRBV7-8 to TRBJ1-5; 8 bases match TRBD1. The CDR3 is 17 residues long. Germline V gene lookup returns CDR1 SGHVS and CDR2 FQNEAQ. V trimming: 3 bases; J trimming: 5 bases; junction bases outside the gene matches: 12. In DNA, the CDR3 is TGTGCCAGCAGCTTGCCTTTAAGGACAGGGATTGATCAGCCCCAGCATTTT. Its translation is CASSLPLRTGIDQPQHF. Full variable domain (missing parts from reference TRBV7-8 and TRBJ1-5): GAGVSQSPRYKVAKRGQDVALRCDPISGHVSLFWYQQALGQGPEFLTYFQNEAQLDKSGLPSDRFFAERPEGSVSTLKIQRTQQEDSAVYLCASSLPLRTGIDQPQHFGDGTRLSIL.

This clone has only a few counts. The gene calls are TRBV6-1 and TRBJ2-3; D is ambiguous. Germline CDR1 reads MNHNS; CDR2 reads SASEGT. The V end was cut by 2 bases, the J end by 2 bases, with 5 bases between. The CDR3 totals 13 residues. CDR3 amino acids: CASSESHTDTQYF. In DNA form, the CDR3 reads TGTGCCAGCAGTGAAAGCCACACAGATACGCAGTATTTT.

The rearrangement uses TRBV5-4 and TRBJ2-5, with a weak D call TRBD1 (6 bases). This CDR3 has 13 residues. Trimming removed 4 bases at V and 5 bases at J, with 12 bases between. Germline V gene data show CDR1 as SGHNT and CDR2 as YYREEE (reference sequence). The CDR3, as DNA: TGTGCCAGCAGCGTTCAGGGGCTGGAGACCCAGTACTTC. It translates to CASSVQGLETQYF. Full variable domain (remainder filled in from reference TRBV5-4 and TRBJ2-5): ETGVTQSPTHLIKTRGQQVTLRCSSQSGHNTVSWYQQALGQGPQFIFQYYREEENGRGNFPPRFSGLQFPNYSSELNVNALELDDSALYLCASSVQGLETQYFGPGTRLLVL.

The chain combines TRBV14 with TRBJ2-2; D remains ambiguous. V lost 3 bases and J 6 bases, leaving 14 bases between the germline ends. CDR1 and CDR2 from the germline V gene are SGHDN and FVKESK. CDR3 length: 15 residues. CDR3: CASSHQVIRSGELFF. The DNA for the CDR3 is TGTGCCAGCAGCCACCAAGTGATCCGGTCCGGGGAGCTGTTTTTT.

The V gene is TRBV7-9, the J gene TRBJ1-1; a possible D gene is TRBD1 (6 bases). Germline V CDR1 and CDR2: SEHNR, FQNEAQ (reference sequence). The CDR3 loop spans 15 amino acids. V lost 5 bases, J lost 10 bases, and 23 bases lay in between. The DNA for the CDR3 is TGTGCCAGCAGCAAAAGCGTCAGGGGCCTAGGCGGAGCTTTCTTT. This encodes CASSKSVRGLGGAFF.

This clone was detected only once. CDR3 DNA: TGTGCCAGCAGCCACGGGGCAGGTGGGGGCTACAATGAGCAGTTCTTC. Translated, it gives CASSHGAGGGYNEQFF. The chain combines TRBV7-9 with TRBJ2-1; D tentatively fits TRBD1 or TRBD2 (5 bases each). CDR1 is SEHNR, CDR2 FQNEAQ, per germline (reference sequence). This CDR3 region has 16 residues. The V end lost 5 bases, the J end lost 3 bases, and 17 bases lay between the germline ends.